The T cell receptor beta chain described here comes from a study of metastatic and nonmetastatic thyroid tumors. General study points: Benign nodules were reported to have significantly lower TCR beta diversity than malignant thyroid tumors, in blood and tumor.

The V end was cut by 0 bases, the J end by 10 bases, with 13 bases between. The CDR3 sequence is 14 residues long. Germline loops: CDR1 LGHDT, CDR2 YNNKEL (reference sequence). There were no patients who had received any treatment before thyroid surgery. How the authors handled the data: Variation in CDR3 across clinicopathological groups served as the basis for constructing a distant-metastasis classifier in papillary thyroid cancer. TCRdb reprocessed the PCR reads via MiXCR. Clone size and V and J calls follow TCRdb, not the original study. The profile shows about 30,000 clones, approximately 17% of them singletons. As regards this clone: The target antigen is unknown.

The V gene is TRBV3-1, the J gene TRBJ2-1; no reliable D call. Material: blood. This TCR came from a female donor with papillary thyroid cancer or a benign thyroid nodule (not recorded which). Some clones in this sample may be carry-over from other donors' samples. CDR3 nucleotide sequence: TGTGCCAGCAGCCAAGAGGCTGGTAGCTGGGAGCAGTTCTTC. It specifies CASSQEAGSWEQFF.